This T cell receptor beta chain appears in the sequencing data of a study of cytomegalovirus exposure and HLA in healthy donors. The wider study: Caucasian-associated ancestry cluster membership applied to approximately 84% of around 400 genotyped donors. Study observations and caveats: Per a later analysis, about 15,000 TCR beta sequences showed association with HLA alleles at 0.05 false discovery rate.

This clone showed up just once. Its antigen is as yet unknown. Trimming pared 3 bases from V and 4 bases from J, leaving 10 bases between. From germline, CDR1 is PRHDT and CDR2 FYEKMQ (reference sequence). This CDR3 has 13 residues. The study sampled nominally healthy donors, though unrecorded immune exposures were likely. Both 60 Vbeta primers and 13 Jbeta primers went into the PCR. Sequencing was performed with immunoSEQ multiplex PCR; in TCRdb, only in-frame clones are kept and a portion is missing. The sample includes approximately 130,000 clones, approximately 85% of them seen just once. Sequences were obtained from PBMCs. The chain links TRBV13 to TRBJ2-7; tentative D call: TRBD2 (6 bases). This receptor was identified in a woman in her twenties or thirties in good health and CMV-seropositive. In DNA, the CDR3 is TGTGCCAGCAGCTTGGGGAGGTGGTACGAGCAGTACTTC. It specifies CASSLGRWYEQYF.